This TCR beta chain derives from a study of cytomegalovirus exposure and HLA in healthy donors. The V and J ends lost 1 base and 4 bases, in that order; junction bases with no gene match: 6. Germline loops: CDR1 MNHEY, CDR2 SMNVEV (reference sequence). The CDR3 contains 16 residues. The primer mix had 60 Vbeta and 13 Jbeta primers. This table comes from immunoSEQ multiplex PCR, and its TCRdb copy is limited to in-frame clones, with some not included. Of roughly 200,000 clones detected, 70% to 85% appear once; the ten largest clones hold approximately 4%. Sequenced: PBMCs. V gene TRBV27 combines with J gene TRBJ2-7, with 11 bases that match TRBD2. The receptor was isolated from a woman aged 25 to 39 in good health and CMV-seropositive. The CDR3: CASSLYLGLAAYEQYF. The CDR3 DNA reads as TGTGCCAGCAGTTTATATCTGGGACTAGCGGCGTACGAGCAGTACTTC.